This entry describes one TCR beta chain. What it recognizes is unknown. This sample was included in a study of shared clonotypes between healthy human individuals. Findings and caveats of the study: Rarefaction revealed incomplete sorted-subset sequencing despite large depth.

Germline V lookup: CDR1 LNHDA, CDR2 SQIVND (reference sequence). Trimming removed 7 bases from V and 3 bases from J, with 12 bases in between. The CDR3 has 13 amino acids. Generated by immunoSEQ multiplex PCR, the TCRdb table keeps only in-frame clones and is missing some. Seen here are more than 550,000 clones, roughly 72% observed once, and the top ten hold about 1.8%. This TCR derives from a woman in her 30s in good health. The chain carries TRBV19 and TRBJ1-2, with D possibly being TRBD1 (5 bases). The sample was memory CD4+ T cells sorted from blood. The subset is: CD45RA-negative fraction. In DNA, the CDR3 is TGTGCCAGTAAAGGAGGGGCGCACTATGGCTACACCTTC. Residues: CASKGGAHYGYTF.